A selection of T cell receptor beta chains follows, all from one sample in a study of human T cells and chemical hapten exposure. From the RACE reads, TCRdb called clonotypes with MiXCR, one entry per CDR3 protein. The top ten hold about 7.7% of the sample, which has more than 300,000 distinct CDR3 sequences, around 5.5% seen once. Here the sequenced sample was whole blood, taken in connection with sensitization to the hapten diphenylcyclopropenone (DPC). Receptors originate from a woman younger than 35 with alopecia areata. Some clones in this sample may be carry-over from other donors' samples. CDR3s include the opening cysteine and the closing phenylalanine or tryptophan. The D gene is left open where the match is weak. Part of the rows lack a size; the others show once, few, many or a class for expanded clones.

D gene	V gene	clone size	J gene	CDR3 length	CDR3 DNA	CDR3 protein
.	TRBV20-1	many	TRBJ1-5	13	TGCAGTGCTAGGGGGGCCAGCAATCAGCCCCAGCATTTT	CSARGASNQPQHF
TRBD1	TRBV6-6	.	TRBJ1-5	16	TGTGCCAGCAGTTACAGCGGCAGGGGGAGGAATCAGCCCCAGCATTTT	CASSYSGRGRNQPQHF
TRBD2	TRBV3-1	few	TRBJ2-2	18	TGTGCCAGCAGCCAAGCCTGGGGCACTAGCGCGAACACCGGGGAGCTGTTTTTT	CASSQAWGTSANTGELFF
.	TRBV4-2	many	TRBJ2-5	18	TGTGCCAGCAGCCAAGCAGGAGGGGCCGGGACTGGCCAAGAGACCCAGTACTTC	CASSQAGGAGTGQETQYF
TRBD2	TRBV20-1	many	TRBJ2-3	15	TGCAGTGCTAAAGGACTAGCGGGGCGCACAGATACGCAGTATTTT	CSAKGLAGRTDTQYF
.	TRBV5-6	.	TRBJ2-6	15	TGTGCCACCTACAGTTGGAGCTCTGGGGCCAACGTCCTGACTTTC	CATYSWSSGANVLTF
.	TRBV6-5	.	TRBJ1-1	14	TGTGCCAGCAGTTACCTATTTACCAACACTGAAGCTTTCTTT	CASSYLFTNTEAFF
TRBD2	TRBV12-3/TRBV12-4	many	TRBJ2-4	13	TGTGCCAGCAACGGAGCGGGGGGAAACATTCAGTACTTC	CASNGAGGNIQYF
TRBD1	TRBV20-1	few	TRBJ1-5	15	TGCAGTGCTAGCAGGGGGGGACATAGCAATCAGCCCCAGCATTTT	CSASRGGHSNQPQHF
TRBD1	TRBV5-1	many	TRBJ2-3	17	TGCGCCAGCAGCTTGGAGGGACAGGGGCTTCCCGGGGATACGCAGTATTTT	CASSLEGQGLPGDTQYF
.	TRBV4-3	few	TRBJ1-6	16	TGCGCCAGCAGCCAAGATAGGGGGGTAAATAATTCACCCCTCCACTTT	CASSQDRGVNNSPLHF
TRBD2	TRBV4-3	.	TRBJ2-1	20	TGCGCCAGCAGCCAAGAAAGGCACAGGACCACTAGCGGACCAAACAATGAGCAGTTCTTC	CASSQERHRTTSGPNNEQFF
TRBD1	TRBV5-1	.	TRBJ1-1	14	TGCGCCAGCAGCTTTTCTCAACAGGGGGCGCGAGCTTTCTTT	CASSFSQQGARAFF
TRBD1	TRBV10-3	many	TRBJ2-7	15	TGTGCCATCAGTGGGGACAGGGAAGGCTCCTACGAGCAGTACTTC	CAISGDREGSYEQYF
TRBD1	TRBV28	few	TRBJ2-3	14	TGTGCCAGCAGTTTTCCTGGGACAGCAGATACGCAGTATTTT	CASSFPGTADTQYF
.	TRBV12-3/TRBV12-4	few	TRBJ1-4	15	TGTGCCAGCAGCAGAACCCCAGCCCGAGACGAAAAACTGTTTTTT	CASSRTPARDEKLFF
.	TRBV20-1	few	TRBJ1-1	13	TGCAGTGCACCAAGGGCGGATCAACTTTGGGCTTTCTTT	CSAPRADQLWAFF
.	TRBV28	few	TRBJ1-1	12	TGTGCCAGCAGTTTACCCTCTCCTTGGGCTTTCTTT	CASSLPSPWAFF
.	TRBV2	.	TRBJ1-1	13	TGTGCCAGCAGGATCCACGGGGACACTGAAGCTTTCTTT	CASRIHGDTEAFF
.	TRBV11-2	many	TRBJ1-1	14	TGTGCCAGCAGCTTTAGGGACCAGGGCCCGAGAGCTTTCTTT	CASSFRDQGPRAFF
.	TRBV11-3	many	TRBJ2-3	16	TGTGCCAGCAGCCCAAGACCGGGACTCACCACAGATACGCAGTATTTT	CASSPRPGLTTDTQYF
.	TRBV4-3	many	TRBJ1-6	13	TGCGCCAGCAGCCAAGATAAGAGTTCACCCCTCCACTTT	CASSQDKSSPLHF
.	TRBV5-1	.	TRBJ2-7	14	TGCGCCAGCAGCCCTATTCCCGGAGGACACGAGCAGTACTTC	CASSPIPGGHEQYF
.	TRBV4-1	few	TRBJ1-2	19	TGCGCCAGCAGCCAAGATCCCCGATCCCACAGGGCAGCTTCTAGAGGCTACACCTTC	CASSQDPRSHRAASRGYTF
TRBD2	TRBV5-1	many	TRBJ2-3	16	TGCGCCAGCAGCGACGGGACTAGCGGGGGCTTAGATACGCAGTATTTT	CASSDGTSGGLDTQYF
TRBD2	TRBV20-1	many	TRBJ2-3	14	TGCAGTGCTAGTATTGCGGGAGTCACAGATACGCAGTATTTT	CSASIAGVTDTQYF
.	TRBV15	many	TRBJ2-2	15	TGTGCCACCAGCAGGGACGGGGAGGAGACCGGGGAGCTGTTTTTT	CATSRDGEETGELFF
.	TRBV27	.	TRBJ1-1	14	TGTGCCAGCAGTTTGTTACGGGAACGCACTGAAGCTTTCTTT	CASSLLRERTEAFF
.	TRBV10-3	many	TRBJ2-7	15	TGTGCCATCAGTGAGCTACTAGCAGATTCCTACGAGCAGTACTTC	CAISELLADSYEQYF
TRBD2	TRBV7-8	many	TRBJ2-3	20	TGTGCCAGCAGCCCAAGCCACCGATCCTTAGCGGGGGGGCCCGGAGATACGCAGTATTTT	CASSPSHRSLAGGPGDTQYF
.	TRBV7-2	many	TRBJ2-5	14	TGTGCCAGCAGCTCTGGGGGGCCCTCATTGACCCAGTACTTC	CASSSGGPSLTQYF
TRBD1	TRBV23-1	few	TRBJ2-4	15	TGCGCCAGCAGTACAGGGGGGATAGCCAAAAACATTCAGTACTTC	CASSTGGIAKNIQYF
TRBD1	TRBV6-2/TRBV6-3	.	TRBJ1-5	16	TGTGCCAGCAGTTCACCGGGACAGGTTAGCAATCAGCCCCAGCATTTT	CASSSPGQVSNQPQHF
TRBD2	TRBV6-2/TRBV6-3	.	TRBJ2-7	15	TGTGCCAGCAGTTACCTGACTAGCGAGTACTACGAGCAGTACTTC	CASSYLTSEYYEQYF
.	TRBV9	few	TRBJ1-1	14	TGTGCCAGCACCACGATGGTGGGGGACACTGAAGCTTTCTTT	CASTTMVGDTEAFF
TRBD2	TRBV5-6	few	TRBJ2-3	15	TGTGCCAGCAGCTTAGGGACTAGCGATACAGATACGCAGTATTTT	CASSLGTSDTDTQYF
TRBD1	TRBV6-5	few	TRBJ1-1	14	TGTGCCAGCAGTCGACAGGGAGATGGAACTGAAGCTTTCTTT	CASSRQGDGTEAFF
TRBD1	TRBV28	many	TRBJ1-5	15	TGTGCCAGCGCTTTGTTGACAGGGGAGGAGCAGCCCCAGCATTTT	CASALLTGEEQPQHF
.	TRBV4-3	many	TRBJ1-3	17	TGCGCCAGCAGCCAGGCCGCGTTTGTGGGGGCCGGAAACACCATATATTTT	CASSQAAFVGAGNTIYF
.	TRBV25-1	few	TRBJ1-5	12	TGTGCCAGCAGTGATCTTGGTCAGCCCCAGCATTTT	CASSDLGQPQHF
TRBD1	TRBV5-1	.	TRBJ1-1	14	TGCGCCAGCAGCGGAGGACAGGGAGGGAGTGAAGCTTTCTTT	CASSGGQGGSEAFF
TRBD1	TRBV4-3	many	TRBJ1-1	16	TGCGCCAGCTCCTCGGGGACAGGGGTCATGAACACTGAAGCTTTCTTT	CASSSGTGVMNTEAFF
.	TRBV29-1	many	TRBJ2-7	12	TGCAGCGTCGAGATTCAGGGTGACGAGCAGTACTTC	CSVEIQGDEQYF
TRBD1	TRBV15	.	TRBJ1-5	15	TGTGCCACCAGCAGAGAAGGACAGGGTGACCAGCCCCAGCATTTT	CATSREGQGDQPQHF
.	TRBV5-6	.	TRBJ1-2	14	TGTGCCAGCAGCTTGGGGGCGACCCCCCATGGCTACACCTTC	CASSLGATPHGYTF
.	TRBV5-1	.	TRBJ1-4	15	TGCGCCAGCAGCTTGGCCGACAGAGATAATGAAAAACTGTTTTTT	CASSLADRDNEKLFF
.	TRBV5-1	few	TRBJ2-7	12	TGCGCCAGAGGTCAAGAAGCCTACGAGCAGTACTTC	CARGQEAYEQYF
TRBD1	TRBV20-1	few	TRBJ2-7	14	TGCAGTGCTCAGGCGGGACAGGGGGCGTACGAGCAGTACTTC	CSAQAGQGAYEQYF
TRBD2	TRBV7-2	few	TRBJ2-3	15	TGTGCCAGCAGCCGGACTAGTAAGAACGCAGATACGCAGTATTTT	CASSRTSKNADTQYF
TRBD2	TRBV7-9	many	TRBJ2-3	15	TGTGCCACCAGACTAGCGGGGGGAAGCACAGATACGCAGTATTTT	CATRLAGGSTDTQYF
.	TRBV6-5	many	TRBJ1-2	11	TGTGCCAGCCGACAGCTCTATGGCTACACCTTC	CASRQLYGYTF
.	TRBV5-4	.	TRBJ1-4	16	TGTGCCAGCAGCTTCGCGGGGTACCCACCTAATGAAAAACTGTTTTTT	CASSFAGYPPNEKLFF